The 27 T cell receptor beta chains below come from one sample, sequenced in a study of CD8 T cells in ankylosing spondylitis. TCRdb processed the 5' RACE reads anew with MiXCR; each CDR3 protein has one entry. The sample contains tens of thousands of distinct CDR3 sequences, about 5.7% of which appear only once. Sequenced sample: blood, either unsorted or a sorted T cell fraction (not recorded which). The receptor set was obtained from a male donor with ankylosing spondylitis or in good health (not recorded which).

This clonotype was detected many times. This chain links TRBV20-1 with TRBJ2-7, with TRBD2 identical over 7 bases. The germline V gene has CDR1 DFQATT and CDR2 SNEGSKA (reference sequence). Trimming took 5 bases from V and 1 from J; bases not matched to a gene: 5. CDR3 length: 13 amino acids. The CDR3 nucleotides read TGCAGTGCTGGGGCCGGGGGGTCCTACGAGCAGTACTTC. Translating it yields CSAGAGGSYEQYF.

This clonotype was found many times. The rearrangement uses TRBV7-9 and TRBJ1-5; D gene ambiguous. This CDR3 spans 16 amino acids. Germline lookup yields CDR1 SEHNR and CDR2 FQNEAQ (reference sequence). V lost 1 base, J lost 0 bases, and 10 bases lay in between. The CDR3 sequence: CASSLGTVYSNQPQHF. The DNA for the CDR3 is TGTGCCAGCAGCTTAGGAACAGTTTATAGCAATCAGCCCCAGCATTTT.

This clonotype was observed at least ten times. The V gene is TRBV20-1, the J gene TRBJ2-3; TRBD1 aligns across 7 bases. CDR3 size: 15 residues. The trim removed 4 bases at V and 3 bases at J, leaving 10 bases unmatched. Per the germline V gene, CDR1 is DFQATT and CDR2 is SNEGSKA (reference sequence). DNA of the CDR3: TGCAGTGCTATAAAGACAGGGCGGGCTACAGATACGCAGTATTTT. Translating it yields CSAIKTGRATDTQYF.

At least ten counts were recorded for this clonotype. This rearrangement joins TRBV20-1 to TRBJ2-7; D is perhaps TRBD2 (6 bases). The CDR3 runs to 12 residues. Germline V lookup: CDR1 DFQATT, CDR2 SNEGSKA (reference sequence). Here the CDR3 reads CRAGGDSYEQYF. In DNA form, the CDR3 reads TGCAGGGCTGGCGGGGATTCCTACGAGCAGTACTTC.

This clonotype appeared many times. The rearrangement links TRBV20-1 to TRBJ2-4, with D perhaps matching TRBD1 (5 bases). The CDR3 covers 14 residues. The germline V gene encodes CDR1 DFQATT and CDR2 SNEGSKA (reference sequence). V gave up 3 bases and J gave up 0 bases, with 9 bases separating them. The CDR3 DNA sequence: TGCAGTGCTAGCAGGGAACTAGCCAAAAACATTCAGTACTTC. Protein product: CSASRELAKNIQYF.

This clonotype was seen at least ten times. The gene calls are TRBV20-1 and TRBJ2-3; TRBD2 matches at 7 bases. J was trimmed by 2 bases and V by 1 base; bases with no gene match: 15. This CDR3 has 18 amino acids. Germline V gene data show CDR1 as DFQATT and CDR2 as SNEGSKA (reference sequence). The CDR3 region is CSARAGDYLIGNTDTQYF. The CDR3 nucleotides are TGCAGTGCTAGAGCGGGGGACTACCTCATCGGAAACACAGATACGCAGTATTTT.

The gene calls are TRBV11-1 and TRBJ2-3; no clear D. V dropped 0 bases and J dropped 1 base, with 5 bases sitting between them. CDR1 and CDR2 from the germline V gene are SGHAT and FQDESV (reference sequence). This CDR3 spans 14 amino acids. CDR3: CASSLAQGTDTQYF. The CDR3 nucleotides are TGTGCCAGCAGCTTAGCGCAGGGCACAGATACGCAGTATTTT.

This clonotype was recorded many times. The chain links TRBV5-1 to TRBJ2-5; TRBD2 agrees at 9 bases. Unmatched junction bases numbered 2, after V lost 3 bases and J lost 5 bases. The CDR3 loop spans 13 amino acids. CDR1 and CDR2 from the germline V gene are SGHRS and YFSETQ. This CDR3 reads CASSWSGGETQYF. The CDR3, as DNA: TGCGCCAGCAGCTGGAGCGGGGGGGAGACCCAGTACTTC.

This clonotype was recorded many times. The CDR3 nucleotides read TGCAGTGCGGGCTCCGGGACAGGCCCCCACGAGCAGTACTTC. Residues: CSAGSGTGPHEQYF. This sequence joins TRBV20-1 and TRBJ2-7; the match to TRBD1 covers 8 bases. V lost 6 bases and J lost 5; bases outside the gene matches: 12. Looked up from germline, CDR1 is DFQATT and CDR2 is SNEGSKA (reference sequence). The CDR3 loop spans 14 amino acids.

This clonotype was found many times. This chain joins TRBV20-1 and TRBJ2-3; no firm D call. This CDR3 is built from 11 residues. Germline CDR1 DFQATT, CDR2 SNEGSKA (reference sequence). V lost 4 bases to trimming and J lost 6 bases, with 8 bases between them. Here the CDR3 reads CSATLGDTQYF. In DNA, the CDR3 is TGCAGTGCTACTCTTGGGGATACGCAGTATTTT.

This clonotype was seen at least ten times. The V and J genes are TRBV7-2 and TRBJ1-6; TRBD1 might be the D (5 bases). The CDR3 totals 15 residues. CDR1 is SGHTA, CDR2 FQGNSA, per germline. Trimming stripped 7 bases from V and 7 bases from J, with 17 bases between. The CDR3: CASTQPGRRNSPLHF. The CDR3 bases are TGTGCCAGCACCCAGCCGGGGCGGAGGAATTCACCCCTCCACTTT.

This clonotype appeared many times. The V call is TRBV5-1, the J call TRBJ2-1; the match to TRBD2 covers 9 bases. The CDR3 length is 17 residues. The junction had 11 bases not matched to a gene; V was cut back by 4 bases and J by 3 bases. Germline V gene lookup returns CDR1 SGHRS and CDR2 YFSETQ. The CDR3 reads CASSRGSGGLLYNEQFF. CDR3 coding DNA: TGCGCCAGCAGCCGGGGGAGCGGGGGGCTGCTCTACAATGAGCAGTTCTTC.

This clonotype was observed at least ten times. The V and J genes are TRBV10-3 and TRBJ2-2; 11 bases map to TRBD2. Germline loops: CDR1 ENHRY, CDR2 SYGVKD. This CDR3 comprises 15 residues. V trimming: 10 bases; J trimming: 5 bases; junction bases outside the gene matches: 9. CDR3 nucleotides: TGTGCCACCCGACTAGCGGGGACGGGTACCGGGGAGCTGTTTTTT. This sequence encodes CATRLAGTGTGELFF.

This clonotype was seen ten or more times. The chain combines TRBV6-2 or TRBV6-3 with TRBJ2-7, with D hard to call. Germline CDR1 MNHEY, CDR2 SVGEGT. CDR3 length: 15 residues. Between the trimmed V and J ends, which lost 6 bases and 1 base, there was a span of 16 bases. Here the CDR3 DNA reads TGTGCCAGCAGCGTAGGTGGGTCTCTTTCCTACGAGCAGTACTTC. Translated, it gives CASSVGGSLSYEQYF.

This clonotype was picked up many times. The chain links TRBV20-1 to TRBJ2-3; D tentatively reads TRBD1 or TRBD2 (5 bases each). Germline-derived CDR1 and CDR2 are DFQATT and SNEGSKA (reference sequence). Trimming stripped 3 bases from V and 2 bases from J, with 9 bases between. This CDR3 comprises 13 residues. The CDR3 region has the DNA TGCAGTGCTAGCGGGGCGAACACAGATACGCAGTATTTT. This gives the protein CSASGANTDTQYF.

This clonotype was picked up many times. This chain links TRBV5-1 with TRBJ2-3; TRBD1 might be the D (5 bases). The germline gives CDR1 SGHRS, CDR2 YFSETQ. This CDR3 comprises 15 residues. V dropped 0 bases and J dropped 2 bases, with 10 bases sitting between them. CDR3 residues: CASSLGTPDTDTQYF. The CDR3 DNA reads TGCGCCAGCAGCTTGGGGACACCAGACACAGATACGCAGTATTTT.

This clonotype was detected many times. The V gene is TRBV15, the J gene TRBJ1-5, with a possible D match to TRBD1 (6 bases). Trimming took off 5 bases at V and 9 bases at J, with 17 bases between the two ends. The CDR3 is 14 amino acids. CDR1 and CDR2 (germline): LNHNV, YYDKDF (reference sequence). In DNA, the CDR3 is TGTGCCACCAGCCCGTTAACAGGGTCTCGGCCCCAGCATTTT. Encoded protein: CATSPLTGSRPQHF.

In this sample, this clonotype turned up many times. This chain uses TRBV20-1 with TRBJ2-2; 11 bases are a match to TRBD1. CDR3 length: 16 amino acids. The J segment lost 4 bases and the V segment lost 0 bases, leaving 4 bases of the junction unmatched. CDR1 is DFQATT and CDR2 is SNEGSKA in the germline V gene (reference sequence). The CDR3 coding sequence is TGCAGTGCTAGAGATTGGACAGGGGGCATCACCGGGGAGCTGTTTTTT. This translates into CSARDWTGGITGELFF.

This clonotype showed up many times. The gene calls are TRBV3-1 and TRBJ2-3; no clear D gene. Trimming removed 2 bases at V and 4 bases at J, with 19 bases between. Germline V gene sequence: CDR1 LGHDT, CDR2 YNNKEL (reference sequence). The CDR3 totals 17 residues. CDR3 amino acids: CASSQTMDHVYADTQYF. Written as DNA, the CDR3 is TGTGCCAGCAGCCAAACGATGGATCACGTATATGCAGATACGCAGTATTTT.

There are many counts of this clonotype. The chain carries TRBV6-1 and TRBJ2-6; TRBD2 is a possible D gene (6 bases). V was clipped by 6 bases and J by 2 bases, with 17 bases between them. This CDR3 region has 17 residues. Germline V CDR1 and CDR2: MNHNS, SASEGT. CDR3 nucleotides: TGTGCCAGCAGACTGGGGGGTGGGGGTGCTGGGGCCAACGTCCTGACTTTC. Its protein is CASRLGGGGAGANVLTF.

This clonotype was seen ten or more times. The chain carries TRBV27 and TRBJ1-3; D is ambiguous. CDR1 is MNHEY, CDR2 SMNVEV, per germline (reference sequence). The V end lost 2 bases, the J end lost 1 base, and 6 bases lay between the germline ends. CDR3 length equals 14 residues. The CDR3 coding sequence is TGTGCCAGCAGTTTAGGGGTTTCTGGAAACACCATATATTTT. Translating gives CASSLGVSGNTIYF.

The V gene is TRBV4-1, the J gene TRBJ2-7; 13 bases map to TRBD2. Germline V gives CDR1 MGHRA, CDR2 YSYEKL. The V and J ends lost 0 bases and 4 bases, in that order; junction bases with no gene match: 3. CDR3 length equals 16 residues. The CDR3 coding sequence is TGCGCCAGCAGCCAAGATAGGACTAGCGGGAGATACGAGCAGTACTTC. Protein: CASSQDRTSGRYEQYF.

This clonotype was counted at least ten times. The CDR3 DNA is TGCAGCGTTGATGACCCGAGCTCCTACGAGCAGTACTTC. As protein: CSVDDPSSYEQYF. The chain combines TRBV29-1 with TRBJ2-7, with D hard to call. Germline loops: CDR1 SQVTM, CDR2 ANQGSEA. V lost 3 bases and J lost 0, with 9 bases in between. The CDR3 has 13 amino acids.

The sample holds a few counts of this clonotype. The V gene is TRBV27, the J gene TRBJ2-1; tentatively, D is TRBD2 (6 bases). With 2 bases removed from V and 6 bases from J, the gap between germline ends came to 8 bases. The CDR3 sequence is 13 residues long. CDR1 is MNHEY and CDR2 is SMNVEV in the germline V gene (reference sequence). CDR3 loop: CASSLRRANEQFF. As DNA, the CDR3 is TGTGCCAGCAGTTTAAGGAGGGCCAATGAGCAGTTCTTC.

This clonotype was observed a few times. This chain links TRBV5-4 with TRBJ2-2; possible D gene TRBD1, 6 bases. Between the trimmed V and J ends, which lost 4 bases and 7 bases, there was a span of 17 bases. This CDR3 is 15 amino acids long. Germline CDR1 reads SGHNT; CDR2 reads YYREEE (reference sequence). Here the CDR3 reads CASSRPLQGFGELFF. The CDR3 DNA follows: TGTGCCAGCAGCCGCCCTTTACAGGGATTCGGGGAGCTGTTTTTT. Using reference TRBV5-4 and TRBJ2-2 for the parts outside the CDR3, the full variable domain is ETGVTQSPTHLIKTRGQQVTLRCSSQSGHNTVSWYQQALGQGPQFIFQYYREEENGRGNFPPRFSGLQFPNYSSELNVNALELDDSALYLCASSRPLQGFGELFFGEGSRLTVL.

This clonotype was picked up many times. The chain employs TRBV7-8 and TRBJ1-4; the D is unclear. Germline loops: CDR1 SGHVS, CDR2 FQNEAQ. The CDR3 covers 15 residues. V gave up 3 bases and J gave up 3 bases, with 11 bases separating them. CDR3 DNA: TGTGCCAGCAGCTTGAGAGCGAGATCTAATGAAAAACTGTTTTTT. Translation: CASSLRARSNEKLFF.

This clonotype came up many times. This rearrangement joins TRBV11-2 to TRBJ2-1; 7 bases agree with TRBD2. CDR3 length: 16 amino acids. With 2 bases clipped from V and 5 bases from J, the junction kept 9 bases outside the gene matches. Germline CDR1 is SGHAT and CDR2 is FQNNGV. The CDR3 nucleotides read TGTGCCAGCAGCTTAACTCGAGCGGGGATCCACAATGAGCAGTTCTTC. It translates to CASSLTRAGIHNEQFF.